The source of this T cell receptor (beta chain) is a study of blood T cell repertoires in COVID-19. Study-wide background: The samples span acute and convalescent COVID-19 from the United States, Italy and Spain. T cells, B-cell-depleted T cells, or PBMCs supplied cDNA or gDNA.

Per the authors' pipeline: It was from reference gene primer amplification that nucleated cell counts were estimated. Here immunoSEQ multiplex PCR was the method, and the copy in TCRdb shows in-frame clones only, minus some. That table gives V, J and clone size, and the DNA gave D and trimming. The table lists roughly 110,000 clones, about four fifths of them singletons. Germline V lookup: CDR1 LNHDA, CDR2 SQIVND (reference sequence). This CDR3 has 15 amino acids. V lost 1 base to trimming and J lost 5 bases, with 13 bases between them. The chain carries TRBV19 and TRBJ2-3, with D possibly TRBD2 on 6 matching bases. The clonotype comes from a human donor in a cohort sampled during active COVID-19. Sample: peripheral blood. CDR3 loop: CASSIAGDAGDTQYF. For the CDR3, the DNA is TGTGCCAGTAGTATAGCGGGAGATGCGGGAGATACGCAGTATTTT.